This T cell receptor beta chain was retrieved from a study of blood T cell repertoires in COVID-19. On the study more broadly: Italy, Spain and the United States were the sources of the convalescent and acute COVID-19 samples. T cells, B-cell-depleted T cells, or PBMCs provided the cDNA or gDNA that served as material.

Per the original data handling: Amplified reference gene primers provided the basis for estimating nucleated cell counts. Sequencing used immunoSEQ multiplex PCR; TCRdb keeps in-frame clones, though not all of them. The V and J calls and the clone size are those of that table, but D and trimming were determined from the DNA. The data hold 25,000 to 35,000 clones, with less than 90% observed a single time. V lost 4 bases and J lost 4, with 7 bases in between. Looked up from germline, CDR1 is SGHNT and CDR2 is YENEEA. There are 12 residues in the CDR3. The V gene is TRBV11-3, the J gene TRBJ1-2; a weak D match, TRBD1 (6 bases). Source material: peripheral blood. The clonotype was recovered from a human donor in a cohort sampled during active COVID-19. This CDR3 is CASSSQGYGYTF. CDR3 in DNA: TGTGCCAGCAGCTCACAGGGCTATGGCTACACCTTC. The whole variable domain, filled in from reference TRBV11-3 and TRBJ1-2, reads EAGVVQSPRYKIIEKKQPVAFWCNPISGHNTLYWYLQNLGQGPELLIRYENEEAVDDSQLPKDRFSAERLKGVDSTLKIQPAELGDSAVYLCASSSQGYGYTFGSGTRLTVV.